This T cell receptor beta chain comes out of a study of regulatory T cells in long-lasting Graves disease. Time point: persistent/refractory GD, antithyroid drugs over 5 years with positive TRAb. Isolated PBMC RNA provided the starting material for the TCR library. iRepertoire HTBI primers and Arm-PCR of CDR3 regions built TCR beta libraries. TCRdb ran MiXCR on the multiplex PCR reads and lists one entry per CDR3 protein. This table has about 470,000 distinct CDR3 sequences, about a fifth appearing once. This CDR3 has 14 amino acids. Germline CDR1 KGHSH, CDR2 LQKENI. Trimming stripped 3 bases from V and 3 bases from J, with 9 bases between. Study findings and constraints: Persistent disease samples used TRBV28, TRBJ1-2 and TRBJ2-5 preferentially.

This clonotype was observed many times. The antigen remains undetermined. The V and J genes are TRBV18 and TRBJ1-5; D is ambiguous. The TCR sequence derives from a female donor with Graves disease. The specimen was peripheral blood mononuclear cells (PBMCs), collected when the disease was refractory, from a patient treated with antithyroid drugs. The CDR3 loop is CASSPPRYNQPQHF. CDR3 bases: TGTGCCAGCTCACCCCCCCGGTACAATCAGCCCCAGCATTTT.